A selection of T cell receptor beta chains follows, all from one sample in a study of somatic mutations in cytotoxic T cells in rheumatoid arthritis. Produced via immunoSEQ multiplex PCR; TCRdb's table is partial and in-frame only. The table shows 8,000 or so clones, with 70% to 80% occurring only once. Sequencing was performed on CD8+ T cells sorted from blood. The receptors originated from an adult with rheumatoid arthritis. CDR3s include the opening cysteine and the closing phenylalanine or tryptophan. D genes are given only for firm matches. Clone size, where shown, is once, few, many, or a class for clones that have expanded.

v_call	j_call	d_call	clone_size	cdr3_nt	cdr3_aa
TRBV9	TRBJ2-3	-	-	TGTGCCAGCAGCGTAGGCGGCGGCCAACTCACAGATACGCAGTATTTT	CASSVGGGQLTDTQYF
TRBV30	TRBJ1-4	-	-	TGTGCCTGGAGCCGGGCCGGAGGGTGGAAACTGTTTTTT	CAWSRAGGWKLFF
TRBV28	TRBJ1-1	-	-	TGTGCCAGCAGTTTTGACACCCAGAACACTGAAGCTTTCTTT	CASSFDTQNTEAFF
TRBV4-2	TRBJ2-4	-	-	TGTGCCAGCAGCCAAGAGGAAGCGGGAAACATTCAGTACTTC	CASSQEEAGNIQYF
TRBV19	TRBJ1-1	-	-	TGTGCCAGTAGTTTCGGGGGGGGAACTGAAGCTTTCTTT	CASSFGGGTEAFF
TRBV5-1	TRBJ2-5	TRBD1	-	TGCGCCAGCAGCCACGGGACAGGCGCCGGGGAGACCCAGTACTTC	CASSHGTGAGETQYF
TRBV6-4	TRBJ2-3	-	-	TGTGCCAGCAGTGCCGATAGTGGGTCAGATACGCAGTATTTT	CASSADSGSDTQYF
TRBV2	TRBJ1-2	-	few	TGTGCCAGCACAGAGGAGACGGGAAACTATGGCTACACCTTC	CASTEETGNYGYTF
TRBV7-2	TRBJ2-7	TRBD2	-	TGTGCCAGCAGCTGGCGGACGGGGGGGACGGGAGAGCAGTACTTC	CASSWRTGGTGEQYF
TRBV6-4	TRBJ1-1	-	-	TGTGCCACCAGGACCGGTGGGATGAACACTGAAGCTTTCTTT	CATRTGGMNTEAFF
TRBV4-2	TRBJ2-1	-	-	TGTGCCAGCAGCCAAGACGCCGGATCCCGAGGCGGCAATGAGCAGTTCTTC	CASSQDAGSRGGNEQFF
TRBV13	TRBJ1-2	TRBD1	-	TGTGCCAGCAGCTTTGGCATCACAGGGGACTATGGCTACACCTTC	CASSFGITGDYGYTF
TRBV27	TRBJ2-7	TRBD1	-	TGTGCCAGCAGTTTATACACACAGGGGGCAACGGATGAGCAGTACTTC	CASSLYTQGATDEQYF
TRBV4-1	TRBJ2-2	-	once	TGCGCCAGCAGCCAAGATGGATCGGGGGAGCTGTTTTTT	CASSQDGSGELFF
TRBV4-1	TRBJ1-1	TRBD1	-	TGCGCCAGCAGCCAAGACAGGGGGCCGGGTACTGAAGCTTTCTTT	CASSQDRGPGTEAFF
TRBV6-5	TRBJ2-2	TRBD2	once	TGTGCCAGCAGGGCGGGAGGGCCAAAAACCGGGGAGCTGTTTTTT	CASRAGGPKTGELFF
TRBV4-2	TRBJ2-7	TRBD2	-	TGTGCCAGCAGCCCGACTAGCGGTGGTGGCGAGCAGTACTTC	CASSPTSGGGEQYF
TRBV5-1	TRBJ2-5	TRBD2	-	TGCGCCAGCAGCAAGGTAGCGGGAGGGCCTTCAGAGACCCAGTACTTC	CASSKVAGGPSETQYF
TRBV5-6	TRBJ2-7	TRBD1	-	TGTGCCAGCAGCTCCCGGGACAGATCCTACGAGCAGTACTTC	CASSSRDRSYEQYF
TRBV18	TRBJ2-7	-	-	TGTGCCAGCTCACCACCGACGGGGGGCCTCTACGAGCAGTACTTC	CASSPPTGGLYEQYF
TRBV5-1	TRBJ1-2	-	-	TGCGCCAGCAGCATTGAACCCTTCTATGGCTACACCTTC	CASSIEPFYGYTF
TRBV15	TRBJ2-7	-	few	TGTGCCACCAGCAGAGGGGAAGAGCAGTACTTC	CATSRGEEQYF
TRBV5-4	TRBJ1-2	TRBD1	few	TGTGCCAGCAGCTCGACAGGGTTCGGGTTGGATGGCTACACCTTC	CASSSTGFGLDGYTF
TRBV10-2	TRBJ1-6	-	-	TGCGCCAGCAGTGAGTCGGGGGGGCGGTCACCCCTCCACTTT	CASSESGGRSPLHF
TRBV2	TRBJ2-3	TRBD2	-	TGTGCCAGCAGTGAAGCGCGAAGCGGGGGGTTCACAGATACGCAGTATTTT	CASSEARSGGFTDTQYF
TRBV4-1	TRBJ1-1	-	-	TGCGCCAGCAGCCAGCGACCCGAAGGTGCCCGAGCTTTCTTT	CASSQRPEGARAFF
TRBV11-3	TRBJ2-5	-	-	TGTGCCAGCAGCCCCTCTGGAGAACAAGAGACCCAGTACTTC	CASSPSGEQETQYF
TRBV5-1	TRBJ2-5	-	once	TGCGCCAGCAGCCCCCTCTTGGGGTCGCAAGAGACCCAGTACTTC	CASSPLLGSQETQYF
TRBV9	TRBJ2-7	-	-	TGTGCCAGCAGCCGCCTACCAGGGTCTGCCTACGAGCAGTACTTC	CASSRLPGSAYEQYF
TRBV5-4	TRBJ1-1	-	-	TGTGCCAGCAGCTCCCGCAGGGCTGAAGCTTTCTTT	CASSSRRAEAFF
TRBV10-3	TRBJ1-2	TRBD1	few	TGTGCCATCAGTGAAGTTTTAGGGGGCGATGGCTACACCTTC	CAISEVLGGDGYTF
TRBV4-3	TRBJ1-3	-	-	TGCGCCAGCAGCCACGGGACATCCGACGGCGGAAACACCATATATTTT	CASSHGTSDGGNTIYF
TRBV28	TRBJ2-1	TRBD2	once	TGTGCCAGCAGTCGATCGTTGACTAGCGGCCATGAGCAGTTCTTC	CASSRSLTSGHEQFF
TRBV4-3	TRBJ1-4	-	once	TGCGCCAGCAGCCAAGGGGGCAGGGGAAGTGAAAAACTGTTTTTT	CASSQGGRGSEKLFF
TRBV5-1	TRBJ2-3	-	once	TGCGCCAGCAGCCGACAGTCCGGGAGCACAGATACGCAGTATTTT	CASSRQSGSTDTQYF
TRBV19	TRBJ1-2	TRBD1	few	TGTGCCAGTACGGACAGGCTGTATTATGGCTACACCTTC	CASTDRLYYGYTF
TRBV7-9	TRBJ1-1	-	-	TGTGCCAGCAGCTTAGTTACGGGGCGCTTCTCTGAAGCTTTCTTT	CASSLVTGRFSEAFF
TRBV28	TRBJ2-3	-	-	TGTGCCACCCGGTTGAGCGGCGGGGATACAGATACGCAGTATTTT	CATRLSGGDTDTQYF
TRBV6-5	TRBJ2-5	TRBD1	-	TGTGCCAGCAGCCCGAGGACAGGGTGGTTGAAGACCCAGTACTTC	CASSPRTGWLKTQYF
TRBV4-2	TRBJ1-1	-	-	TGTGCCAGCAGCCAAGGCGTCTACACTGAAGCTTTCTTT	CASSQGVYTEAFF
TRBV27	TRBJ2-2	TRBD1	-	TGTGCCAGCAGTTTAGGGACAGGGGGTGTCACCGGGGAGCTGTTTTTT	CASSLGTGGVTGELFF
TRBV27	TRBJ1-2	-	few	TGTGCCAGCAGTCCAGGGAACTATGGCTACACCTTC	CASSPGNYGYTF
TRBV7-8	TRBJ2-7	-	-	TGTGCCAGCAGCTTAGTTGGGGGGCCCTACGAGCAGTACTTC	CASSLVGGPYEQYF
TRBV18	TRBJ2-1	-	-	TGTGCCAGCTCACCTCCGGGACGTACTCCCAATGAGCAGTTCTTC	CASSPPGRTPNEQFF
TRBV28	TRBJ1-1	-	-	TGTGCCAGCAGTCCCGGGGACATGAACACTGAAGCTTTCTTT	CASSPGDMNTEAFF
TRBV7-7	TRBJ2-2	TRBD2	-	TGTGCCAGCAGTGTGGCGGGAGGGAGCGCCGGGGAGCTGTTTTTT	CASSVAGGSAGELFF
TRBV6-4	TRBJ2-3	TRBD1	-	TGTGCCAGCAGTGTAGAGACAGGGGGACTAGATACGCAGTATTTT	CASSVETGGLDTQYF
TRBV27	TRBJ1-6	TRBD1	-	TGTGCCAGCAGTGGGGGACAGGGAGTTTATTCACCCCTCCACTTT	CASSGGQGVYSPLHF
TRBV7-2	TRBJ2-2	-	-	TGTGCCAGCAGCCCAAGCCGCGGGGAGCTGTTTTTT	CASSPSRGELFF
TRBV10-1	TRBJ2-7	-	-	TGCGCCAGCAGTTTCAATCCAGGGGACGAGCAGTACTTC	CASSFNPGDEQYF
TRBV4-3	TRBJ2-6	-	-	TGCGCCAGCAGCCAAGATCTGGCCCATACGGACAGTCTTTTCTCTGGGGCCAACGTCCTGACTTTC	CASSQDLAHTDSLFSGANVLTF